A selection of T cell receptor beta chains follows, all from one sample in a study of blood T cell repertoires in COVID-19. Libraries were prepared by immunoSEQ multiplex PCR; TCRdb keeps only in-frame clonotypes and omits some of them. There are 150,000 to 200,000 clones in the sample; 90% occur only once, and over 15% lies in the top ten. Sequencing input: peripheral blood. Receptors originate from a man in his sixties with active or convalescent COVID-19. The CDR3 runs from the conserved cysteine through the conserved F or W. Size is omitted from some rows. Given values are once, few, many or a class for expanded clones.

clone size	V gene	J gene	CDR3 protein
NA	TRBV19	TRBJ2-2	CASSTLGLAGTTGELFF
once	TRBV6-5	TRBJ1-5	CASSYSKQGGQPQHF
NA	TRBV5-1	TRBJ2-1	CASSLVLAGTSYNEQFF
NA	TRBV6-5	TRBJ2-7	CASSLTGSGRDEQYF
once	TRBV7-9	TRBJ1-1	CASGYSGGEAFF
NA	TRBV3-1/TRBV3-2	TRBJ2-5	CASSQLGAGEETQYF
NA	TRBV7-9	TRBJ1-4	CASSFGGSEKLFF
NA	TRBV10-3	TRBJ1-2	CAISEGANYGYTF
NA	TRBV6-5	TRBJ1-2	CASSYLPDRNYGYTF
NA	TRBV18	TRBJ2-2	CASSYSRENTGELFF
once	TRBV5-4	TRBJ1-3	CASSFPGAGNTIYF
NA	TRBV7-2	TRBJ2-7	CASSLGAGKAHEQYF
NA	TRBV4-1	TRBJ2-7	CASSQGRGPQYF
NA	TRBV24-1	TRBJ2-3	CATSDRAVGDTQYF
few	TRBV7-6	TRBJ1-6	CASSTRTGGISPLHF
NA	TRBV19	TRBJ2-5	CASSRTSGYQETQYF
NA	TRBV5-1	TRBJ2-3	CASSLTSGGPSNTDTQYF
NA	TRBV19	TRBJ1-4	CASSTPHRAMLEEKLFF
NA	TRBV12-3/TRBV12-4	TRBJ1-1	CASSLALTTEAFF
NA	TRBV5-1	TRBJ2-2	CATGKVATGQGTGELFF
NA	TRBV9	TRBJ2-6	CASSVRGGGANVLTF
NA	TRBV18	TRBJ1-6	CASSPMGQGNSPLHF
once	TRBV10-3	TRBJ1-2	CAIREQGASLYGYTF